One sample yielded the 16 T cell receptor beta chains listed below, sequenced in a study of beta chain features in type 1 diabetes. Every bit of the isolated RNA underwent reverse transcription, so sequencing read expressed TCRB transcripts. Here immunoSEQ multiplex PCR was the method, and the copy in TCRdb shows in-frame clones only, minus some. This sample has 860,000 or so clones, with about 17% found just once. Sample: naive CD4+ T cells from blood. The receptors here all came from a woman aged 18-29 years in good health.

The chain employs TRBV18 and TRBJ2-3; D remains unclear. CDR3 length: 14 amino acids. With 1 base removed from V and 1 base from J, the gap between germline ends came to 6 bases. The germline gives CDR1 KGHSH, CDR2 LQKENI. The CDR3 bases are TGTGCCAGCTCACCACTCGGCGGCACAGATACGCAGTATTTT. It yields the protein CASSPLGGTDTQYF.

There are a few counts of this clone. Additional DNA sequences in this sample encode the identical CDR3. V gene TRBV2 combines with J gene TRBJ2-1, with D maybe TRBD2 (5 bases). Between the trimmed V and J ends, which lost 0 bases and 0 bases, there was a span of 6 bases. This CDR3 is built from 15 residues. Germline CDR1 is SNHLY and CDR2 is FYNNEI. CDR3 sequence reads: CASSEAGSSYNEQFF. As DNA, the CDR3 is TGTGCCAGCAGTGAAGCTGGGAGCTCCTACAATGAGCAGTTCTTC.

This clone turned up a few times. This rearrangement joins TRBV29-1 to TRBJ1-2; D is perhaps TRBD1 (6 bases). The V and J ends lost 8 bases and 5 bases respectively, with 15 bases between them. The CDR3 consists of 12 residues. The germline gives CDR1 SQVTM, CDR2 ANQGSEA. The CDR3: CSTKTGQYGYTF. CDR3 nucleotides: TGCAGCACTAAGACAGGCCAATATGGCTACACCTTC.

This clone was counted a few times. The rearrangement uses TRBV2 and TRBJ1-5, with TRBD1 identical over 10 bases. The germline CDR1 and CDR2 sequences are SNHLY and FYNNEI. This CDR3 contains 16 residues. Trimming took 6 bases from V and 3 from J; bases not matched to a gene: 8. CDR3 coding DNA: TGTGCCAGCAGACATGACAGGGGGCAAGACAATCAGCCCCAGCATTTT. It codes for CASRHDRGQDNQPQHF.

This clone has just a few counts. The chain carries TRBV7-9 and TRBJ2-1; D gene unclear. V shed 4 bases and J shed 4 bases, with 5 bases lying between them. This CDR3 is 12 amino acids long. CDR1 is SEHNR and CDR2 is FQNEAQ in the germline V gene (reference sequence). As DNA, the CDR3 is TGTGCCAGCAGCTCGAATTACAATGAGCAGTTCTTC. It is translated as CASSSNYNEQFF.

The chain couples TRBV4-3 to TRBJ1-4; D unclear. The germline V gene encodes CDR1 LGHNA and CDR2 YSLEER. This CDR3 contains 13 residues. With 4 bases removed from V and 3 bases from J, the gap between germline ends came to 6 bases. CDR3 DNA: TGCGCCAGCAGCCTGGTCGCTAATGAAAAACTGTTTTTT. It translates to CASSLVANEKLFF.

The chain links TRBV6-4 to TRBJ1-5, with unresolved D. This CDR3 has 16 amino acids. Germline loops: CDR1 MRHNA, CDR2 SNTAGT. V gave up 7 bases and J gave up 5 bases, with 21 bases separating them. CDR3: CASTEKGFPPDQPQHF. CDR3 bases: TGTGCCAGCACAGAAAAGGGCTTCCCTCCGGATCAGCCCCAGCATTTT.

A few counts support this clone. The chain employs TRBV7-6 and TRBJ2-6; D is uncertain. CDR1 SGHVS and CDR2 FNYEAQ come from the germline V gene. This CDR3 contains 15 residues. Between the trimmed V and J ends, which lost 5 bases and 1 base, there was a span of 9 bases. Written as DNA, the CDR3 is TGTGCCAGCAGCCCGGCAAGGTCTGGGGCCAACGTCCTGACTTTC. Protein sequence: CASSPARSGANVLTF.

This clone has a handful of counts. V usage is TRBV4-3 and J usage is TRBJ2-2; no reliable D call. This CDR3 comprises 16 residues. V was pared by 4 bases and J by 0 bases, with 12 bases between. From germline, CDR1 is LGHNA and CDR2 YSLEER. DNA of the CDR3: TGCGCCAGCAGCCCGGCGTACCTAGCGAACACCGGGGAGCTGTTTTTT. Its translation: CASSPAYLANTGELFF.

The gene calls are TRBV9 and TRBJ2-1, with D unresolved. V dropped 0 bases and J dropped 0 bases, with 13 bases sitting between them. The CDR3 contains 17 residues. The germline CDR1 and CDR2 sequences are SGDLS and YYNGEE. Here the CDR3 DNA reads TGTGCCAGCAGCGTAGGGCAGCGATGGAGCTCCTACAATGAGCAGTTCTTC. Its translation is CASSVGQRWSSYNEQFF.

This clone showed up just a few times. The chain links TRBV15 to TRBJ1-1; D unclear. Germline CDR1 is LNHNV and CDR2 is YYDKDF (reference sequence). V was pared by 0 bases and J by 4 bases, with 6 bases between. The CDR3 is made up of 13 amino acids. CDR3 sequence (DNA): TGTGCCACCAGCAGAGATCAGGTCACTGAAGCTTTCTTT. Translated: CATSRDQVTEAFF.

The CDR3 region is CSVEDLGGGWGYTF. The CDR3 nucleotides read TGCAGCGTTGAAGATCTCGGCGGGGGCTGGGGCTACACCTTC. This sequence joins TRBV29-1 and TRBJ1-2, with a weak D call TRBD1 (6 bases). V was shortened by 0 bases and J by 8 bases, with 16 bases between the two germline ends. This CDR3 comprises 14 residues. Looked up from germline, CDR1 is SQVTM and CDR2 is ANQGSEA.

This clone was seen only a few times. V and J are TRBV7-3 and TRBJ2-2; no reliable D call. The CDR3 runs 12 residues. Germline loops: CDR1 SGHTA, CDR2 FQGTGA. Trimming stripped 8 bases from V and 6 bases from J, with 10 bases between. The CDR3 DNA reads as TGTGCCAGCGGGATGCCACCCGGGGAGCTGTTTTTT. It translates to CASGMPPGELFF.

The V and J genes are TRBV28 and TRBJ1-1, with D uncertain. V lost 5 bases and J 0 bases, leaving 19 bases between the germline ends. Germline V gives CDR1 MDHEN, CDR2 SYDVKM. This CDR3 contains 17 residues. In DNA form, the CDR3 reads TGTGCCAGCAGTCCACTCTTGGGAAGAGGAATGAACACTGAAGCTTTCTTT. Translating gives CASSPLLGRGMNTEAFF. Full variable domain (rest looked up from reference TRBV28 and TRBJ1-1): DVKVTQSSRYLVKRTGEKVFLECVQDMDHENMFWYRQDPGLGLRLIYFSYDVKMKEKGDIPEGYSVSREKKERFSLILESASTNQTSMYLCASSPLLGRGMNTEAFFGQGTRLTVV.

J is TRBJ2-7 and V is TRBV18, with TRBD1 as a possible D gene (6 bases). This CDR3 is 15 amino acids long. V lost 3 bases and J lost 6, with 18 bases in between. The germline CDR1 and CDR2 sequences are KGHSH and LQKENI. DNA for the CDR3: TGTGCCAGCTCACCCAAACAGGGCCCAGGGCTCGAGCAGTACTTC. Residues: CASSPKQGPGLEQYF.

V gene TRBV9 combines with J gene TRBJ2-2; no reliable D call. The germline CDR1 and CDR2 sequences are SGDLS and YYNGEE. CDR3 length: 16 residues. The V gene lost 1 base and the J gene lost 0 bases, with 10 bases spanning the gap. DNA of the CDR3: TGTGCCAGCAGCGTACTCGGCAGGACGAACACCGGGGAGCTGTTTTTT. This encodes CASSVLGRTNTGELFF.